The sequence of this T cell receptor beta chain was determined in a study of Graves' ophthalmopathy and Graves' hyperthyroidism. Background on the study: Peripheral blood collection took place at initial diagnosis, before any treatment.

CDR3 length: 16 amino acids. Per the germline V gene, CDR1 is MNHEY and CDR2 is SMNVEV (reference sequence). V shed 5 bases, J shed 0 bases, and the junction held 8 bases outside the gene matches. The sequenced template was RNA, covering the TCR beta CDR3 region. First-round RT-PCR employed HTBI primers, with a second-round multiplex PCR after it. One entry per CDR3 protein results from TCRdb running MiXCR on the multiplex PCR reads. The sample lists about 210,000 distinct CDR3 sequences; roughly 29% were seen once. This clonotype came up many times. This chain connects TRBV27 to TRBJ2-7, with 9 bases fitting TRBD1. Sequencing used peripheral blood. This sequence was found in a man aged 50-59 years with Graves' ophthalmopathy. The CDR3 DNA reads TGTGCCAGCAGTCCCCTGGGACAGGGTGGCTCCTACGAGCAGTACTTC. It is translated as CASSPLGQGGSYEQYF.